The 2 T cell receptor beta chains below were found in one sample sequenced in a study of control samples from healthy donors and cancer patients. Repertoires were generated with immunoSEQ multiplex PCR, while TCRdb's copy carries only in-frame clones and drops some. The table includes 120,000 or so clones, roughly 87% detected once. The sample comprised blood. These receptors were obtained from a man aged 35-49 years in good health.

The rearrangement links TRBV9 to TRBJ1-2, with TRBD1 as a possible D gene (6 bases). Germline V CDR1 and CDR2: SGDLS, YYNGEE. With 2 bases removed from V and 8 bases from J, the gap between germline ends came to 13 bases. The CDR3 has 13 amino acids. Here the CDR3 reads CASSVMQGRGYTF. CDR3 nucleotides: TGTGCCAGCAGCGTCATGCAGGGGCGAGGCTACACCTTC.

V usage is TRBV25-1 and J usage is TRBJ1-4; the D gene is possibly TRBD1 (5 bases). This CDR3 contains 14 residues. V gave up 8 bases and J gave up 4 bases, with 14 bases separating them. The germline gives CDR1 MGHDK, CDR2 SYGVNS. The CDR3 sequence: CASLGGTLNEKLFF. The CDR3 coding sequence is TGTGCCAGCCTGGGGGGGACCCTTAATGAAAAACTGTTTTTT.